Here is one T cell receptor beta chain with its context. The data were obtained in a study of T cells expressing NK-cell markers. TCRdb reanalyzed the 5' RACE reads and collapses them to one entry per CDR3 protein, without DNA. This sample's clone table lists fewer than 400,000 distinct CDR3 sequences. Germline V gives CDR1 SGHTA, CDR2 FQGNSA. The CDR3 has 12 residues. J is TRBJ2-1 and V is TRBV7-2; the D call of TRBD1 rests on TCRdb alone, since no DNA is present to check it. The sequenced sample consisted of blood T cells: a sorted CD56 or NKG2C T cell subset, CD4+ or CD8+ T cells, or bulk PBMC T cells (not recorded which). The clonotype comes from a man aged 18 to 69 in good health. The CDR3 loop is CATDWDGGGRFF.